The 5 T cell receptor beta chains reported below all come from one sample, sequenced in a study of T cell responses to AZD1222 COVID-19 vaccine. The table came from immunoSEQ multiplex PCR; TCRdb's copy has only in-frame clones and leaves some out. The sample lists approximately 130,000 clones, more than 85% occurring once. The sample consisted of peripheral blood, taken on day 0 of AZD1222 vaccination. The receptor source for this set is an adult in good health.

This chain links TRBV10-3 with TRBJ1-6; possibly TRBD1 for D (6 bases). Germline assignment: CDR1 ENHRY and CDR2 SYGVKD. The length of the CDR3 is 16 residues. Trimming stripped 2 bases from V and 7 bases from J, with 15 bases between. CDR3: CAISERAGAGNSPLHF. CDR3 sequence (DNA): TGTGCCATCAGTGAGAGGGCAGGGGCGGGGAATTCACCCCTCCACTTT.

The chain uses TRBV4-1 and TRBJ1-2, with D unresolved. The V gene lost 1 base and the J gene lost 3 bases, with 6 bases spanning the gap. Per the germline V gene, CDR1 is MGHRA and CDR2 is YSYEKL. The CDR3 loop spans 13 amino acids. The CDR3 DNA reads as TGCGCCAGCAGCCAAGGAGGGTACTATGGCTACACCTTC. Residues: CASSQGGYYGYTF.

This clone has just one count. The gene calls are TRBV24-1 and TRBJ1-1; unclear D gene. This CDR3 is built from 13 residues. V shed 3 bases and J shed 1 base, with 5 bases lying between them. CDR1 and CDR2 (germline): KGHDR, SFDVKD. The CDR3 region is CATSDKRNTEAFF. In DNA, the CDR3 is TGTGCCACCAGTGATAAAAGGAACACTGAAGCTTTCTTT.

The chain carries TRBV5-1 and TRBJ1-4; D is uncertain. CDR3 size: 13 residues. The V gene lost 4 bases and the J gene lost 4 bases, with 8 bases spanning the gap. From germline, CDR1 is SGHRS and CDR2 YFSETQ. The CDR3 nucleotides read TGCGCCAGCAGCCGTTCCTATAATGAAAAACTGTTTTTT. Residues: CASSRSYNEKLFF.

The CDR3 loop reads CASSMTVHAEQYF. In nucleotides, the CDR3 is TGTGCCAGTAGTATGACAGTCCATGCCGAGCAGTACTTC. This chain links TRBV19 with TRBJ2-7; possibly TRBD1 for D (5 bases). Germline V gene sequence: CDR1 LNHDA, CDR2 SQIVND (reference sequence). V dropped 3 bases and J dropped 6 bases, with 12 bases sitting between them. The CDR3 is 13 residues long.